This T cell receptor beta chain is from a study of blood T cell repertoires in COVID-19. In the study overall: The United States, Italy and Spain supplied acute and convalescent COVID-19 samples.

CDR1 is LNHDA, CDR2 SQIVND, per germline (reference sequence). Trimming at V came to 5 bases and at J to 7 bases, leaving 8 bases not matched to a gene. This CDR3 contains 13 residues. Sequenced by immunoSEQ multiplex PCR; TCRdb stores in-frame clones only, minus some. The repertoire has about 300,000 clones, approximately 88% of them found once; the top ten carry approximately 1.5%. This clone appeared a few times. The specimen sequenced was peripheral blood. The rearrangement uses TRBV19 and TRBJ2-7; TRBD1 agrees at 7 bases. The TCR originated in a human donor with COVID-19, enrolled during active disease. The donor label of this sample is uncertain. The chain's CDR3 is CASSQRQGFEQYF. In DNA form, the CDR3 reads TGTGCCAGTAGTCAACGACAGGGCTTTGAGCAGTACTTC.